This T cell receptor (beta chain) derives from a study of T-cell memory formation after mild COVID-19. About the research overall: TCR clusters were mostly confined to one donor each.

Germline CDR1 reads SGHVS; CDR2 reads FNYEAQ. V was clipped by 6 bases and J by 6 bases; unmatched bases: 5. This CDR3 has 12 amino acids. Study observations and caveats: Clones that contracted from day 15 to 85 had balanced CD4/CD8; later expanders were CD4+ biased. Cross-reactive memory appears to have joined, as suggested by some responding clones showing up in pre-infection memory.

TCRdb re-called the 5' RACE reads with MiXCR, one entry per CDR3 protein. The sample contains about 15,000 distinct CDR3 sequences, about 20% of which appear only once. This clonotype was observed once. The antigen remains undetermined. Specimen: PBMCs or a T cell subset sorted from them (not recorded which). The origin of this receptor is a young man who had mild COVID-19 (a few samples of this study predate the infection). Cell type and time point are not known. The chain links TRBV7-6 to TRBJ2-7; 7 bases fit TRBD2. CDR3 in amino acids: CASRERGGEQYF. The CDR3 nucleotides are TGTGCCAGCAGAGAGCGGGGAGGCGAGCAGTACTTC. Using reference TRBV7-6 and TRBJ2-7 for the parts outside the CDR3, the full variable domain is GAGVSQSPRYKVTKRGQDVALRCDPISGHVSLYWYRQALGQGPEFLTYFNYEAQQDKSGLPNDRFSAERPEGSISTLTIQRTEQRDSAMYRCASRERGGEQYFGPGTRLTVT.